What follows are 18 T cell receptor beta chains derived from one specimen sequenced in a study of blood T cell repertoires in COVID-19. Assay: immunoSEQ multiplex PCR; the TCRdb copy retains only in-frame clones and omits some. The repertoire holds approximately 150,000 clones, with more than 75% as singletons. The source material was peripheral blood. These receptors all stem from a man aged 70 or older with acute or convalescent COVID-19.

This clone was picked up one time. V and J are TRBV7-9 and TRBJ2-5, with a tentative D call TRBD1 (6 bases). CDR1 and CDR2 from the germline V gene are SEHNR and FQNEAQ (reference sequence). The CDR3 loop spans 13 amino acids. Trimming took off 5 bases at V and 5 bases at J, with 12 bases between the two ends. The CDR3 DNA is TGTGCCAGCAGCCCCAGGGGATACGAGACCCAGTACTTC. Amino acids: CASSPRGYETQYF.

The chain uses TRBV18 and TRBJ2-1, with a weak D call TRBD1 (6 bases). With 5 bases removed from V and 3 bases from J, the gap between germline ends came to 14 bases. Germline V gene sequence: CDR1 KGHSH, CDR2 LQKENI. This CDR3 comprises 15 residues. The CDR3 nucleotides are TGTGCCAGCTCAGCCGGGACACCAGACTACAATGAGCAGTTCTTC. Translation: CASSAGTPDYNEQFF.

V is TRBV15 and J is TRBJ2-1; 7 bases are shared with TRBD2. Per germline, CDR1 LNHNV and CDR2 YYDKDF (reference sequence). The CDR3 consists of 16 residues. After removal of 6 bases from V and 12 bases from J, the junction contained 20 bases not matched to a gene. The CDR3 sequence is CATRGEGGMGPLSQFF. The DNA of the CDR3 is TGTGCCACCAGGGGGGAGGGCGGGATGGGCCCCCTTTCGCAGTTCTTC.

The chain has TRBV6-1 and TRBJ2-1; 7 bases are shared with TRBD2. Germline assignment: CDR1 MNHNS and CDR2 SASEGT. Unmatched junction bases numbered 6, after V lost 2 bases and J lost 14 bases. CDR3 length: 12 residues. This CDR3 reads CASSESSREKFF. The CDR3 region has the DNA TGTGCCAGCAGTGAATCCTCGCGGGAGAAGTTCTTC.

This chain joins TRBV5-1 and TRBJ2-1, with unresolved D. This CDR3 has 11 amino acids. The germline gives CDR1 SGHRS, CDR2 YFSETQ. Trimming took 1 base from V and 8 from J, leaving 4 bases between them. CDR3: CASSLLDEQFF. The CDR3 coding sequence is TGCGCCAGCAGCTTGTTAGATGAGCAGTTCTTC.

V usage is TRBV7-3 and J usage is TRBJ2-6; no clear D gene. CDR3 size: 15 residues. Germline V gene data show CDR1 as SGHTA and CDR2 as FQGTGA. V dropped 5 bases and J dropped 0 bases, with 8 bases sitting between them. CDR3 coding DNA: TGTGCCAGCAGCCTTCCCCGCTCTGGGGCCAACGTCCTGACTTTC. Translating gives CASSLPRSGANVLTF.

The CDR3 loop is CASLIQGNTEAFF. The CDR3 region has the DNA TGTGCCAGCTTAATACAGGGAAACACTGAAGCTTTCTTT. This rearrangement joins TRBV2 to TRBJ1-1; D is perhaps TRBD1 (6 bases). Germline CDR1 is SNHLY and CDR2 is FYNNEI. The CDR3 runs 13 residues. V was cut by 8 bases and J by 2 bases, with 12 bases left in between. The full variable domain, with the rest looked up from reference TRBV2 and TRBJ1-1, is EPEVTQTPSHQVTQMGQEVILRCVPISNHLYFYWYRQILGQKVEFLVSFYNNEISEKSEIFDDQFSVERPDGSNFTLKIRSTKLEDSAMYFCASLIQGNTEAFFGQGTRLTVV.

On this clone itself: The same CDR3 also results from other DNA sequences found in this sample. The chain couples TRBV6-6 to TRBJ1-5; 7 bases fit TRBD1. The V segment lost 6 bases and the J segment 1 base; nucleotides outside the gene matches: 3. The CDR3 length is 14 residues. The V gene's germline CDR1 is MNHNY and CDR2 SVGAGI (reference sequence). The CDR3: CASRQGTSNQPQHF. CDR3 nucleotide sequence: TGTGCCAGCAGACAGGGGACCAGCAATCAGCCCCAGCATTTT.

The chain joins TRBV6-5 to TRBJ1-2; maybe TRBD1 (5 bases). Germline assignment: CDR1 MNHEY and CDR2 SVGAGI. Trimming cost V 2 bases and J 4 bases, with 17 bases left between them. CDR3 length equals 16 residues. In DNA, the CDR3 is TGTGCCAGCAGTTACCTCTGGGGGGGAGCGGTCTATGGCTACACCTTC. Amino acids: CASSYLWGGAVYGYTF.

Only a few counts were recorded for this clone. The chain uses TRBV6-1 and TRBJ1-5; D unresolved. The germline V gene encodes CDR1 MNHNS and CDR2 SASEGT. The CDR3 runs to 14 residues. V gave up 0 bases and J gave up 7 bases, with 10 bases separating them. The CDR3 DNA reads as TGTGCCAGCAGTGAAGCTGGAGGGAGGCAGCCCCAGCATTTT. Translation: CASSEAGGRQPQHF.

The chain recombines TRBV6-2 or TRBV6-3 with TRBJ2-7, with a possible D match to TRBD1 (6 bases). Germline-derived CDR1 and CDR2 are MNHEY and SVGEGT. There are 15 residues in the CDR3. With 2 bases removed from V and 0 bases from J, the gap between germline ends came to 11 bases. The DNA of the CDR3 is TGTGCCAGCAGTTACACTGACAGGTCCTCCTACGAGCAGTACTTC. Protein: CASSYTDRSSYEQYF.

This clone was picked up one time. V usage is TRBV27 and J usage is TRBJ2-7, with D tentatively TRBD1 (6 bases). V was shortened by 6 bases and J by 2 bases, with 11 bases between the two germline ends. The CDR3 is made up of 13 amino acids. CDR1 is MNHEY and CDR2 is SMNVEV in the germline V gene (reference sequence). The CDR3 loop is CASRTTGAYEQYF. CDR3 coding DNA: TGTGCCAGCAGAACGACAGGAGCCTACGAGCAGTACTTC.

The CDR3 bases are TGCGCCAGCAGCAGAGGGGGGGATCAGCCCCAGCATTTT. The encoded protein is CASSRGGDQPQHF. The chain joins TRBV5-1 to TRBJ1-5; D may be TRBD1 (6 bases). The CDR3 extends over 13 amino acids. Germline V CDR1 and CDR2: SGHRS, YFSETQ. Trimming stripped 4 bases from V and 5 bases from J, with 10 bases between.

This clone was counted a few times. The J gene is TRBJ2-3, the V gene TRBV4-1; 9 bases agree with TRBD1. CDR3 length: 15 amino acids. Per germline, CDR1 MGHRA and CDR2 YSYEKL. Unmatched junction bases numbered 2, after V lost 2 bases and J lost 2 bases. DNA of the CDR3: TGCGCCAGCAGCCAATGGGACAGGGCCACAGATACGCAGTATTTT. It translates to CASSQWDRATDTQYF.

The rearrangement joins TRBV6-1 to TRBJ2-3, with D tentatively TRBD2 (6 bases). CDR1 is MNHNS, CDR2 SASEGT, per germline. Deletions cut 4 bases from V and 0 bases from J, with 14 bases between. This CDR3 is built from 16 residues. CDR3 bases: TGTGCCAGCAGTGGACAGACTAGTCCTAGCACAGATACGCAGTATTTT. Translating it yields CASSGQTSPSTDTQYF.

The CDR3 is CASSMDRGIEQPQHF. CDR3 in DNA: TGTGCCAGCAGTATGGACAGGGGGATTGAGCAGCCCCAGCATTTT. This chain uses TRBV6-5 with TRBJ1-5, with 10 bases lining up with TRBD1. In germline, CDR1 is MNHEY, CDR2 SVGAGI. Trimming cost V 5 bases and J 7 bases; bases outside gene matches: 8. CDR3 length: 15 amino acids.

V is TRBV19 and J is TRBJ2-1; 8 nucleotides align to TRBD2. CDR3 length equals 15 residues. J gave up 6 bases and V 2 bases, and 6 bases lay outside the gene matches. Germline V gene data show CDR1 as LNHDA and CDR2 as SQIVND (reference sequence). The CDR3 loop is CASSIYLAGSNEQFF. For the CDR3, the DNA is TGTGCCAGTAGTATATACCTAGCGGGCTCCAATGAGCAGTTCTTC.

The gene calls are TRBV3-1 (or the pseudogene TRBV3-2) and TRBJ2-1; D may be TRBD2 (6 bases). The V end was cut by 0 bases, the J end by 6 bases, with 9 bases between. This CDR3 spans 14 amino acids. The germline V gene encodes CDR1 LGHDT and CDR2 YNNKEL (reference sequence). CDR3 protein: CASSQDGGSNEQFF. CDR3 sequence (DNA): TGTGCCAGCAGCCAAGATGGGGGGAGCAATGAGCAGTTCTTC.